Following are 22 T cell receptor beta chains from one sample sequenced in a study of blood T cell repertoires in COVID-19. This table comes from immunoSEQ multiplex PCR, and its TCRdb copy is limited to in-frame clones, with some not included. The profile covers some 290,000 clones, with 85% to 90% appearing a single time and 11% taken by the ten largest. Sequencing was performed on peripheral blood. The receptors derive from a woman in her 30s with COVID-19, enrolled during active disease.

This clone showed up many times. The chain has TRBV19 and TRBJ1-2; unclear D gene. Between the trimmed V and J ends, which lost 4 bases and 6 bases, there was a span of 15 bases. This CDR3 is 14 amino acids long. Germline V gene sequence: CDR1 LNHDA, CDR2 SQIVND (reference sequence). CDR3 sequence: CASSTTPRSNGYTF. The CDR3 DNA sequence: TGTGCCAGTAGTACAACTCCTCGCTCCAATGGCTACACCTTC.

As regards this clone: The conserved closing phenylalanine or tryptophan is absent in this CDR3, likely reflecting a read error. It is unclear where the CDR3 begins or ends on the DNA, so no DNA is shown, and the CDR3 is as TCRdb lists it. CDR3 protein: CASSILTPGALL. The chain uses TRBV27 and TRBJ1-1. The CDR3 is 12 amino acids in total, end residues counted. In germline, CDR1 is MNHEY, CDR2 SMNVEV (reference sequence).

The chain links TRBV27 to TRBJ2-7; 7 positions agree with TRBD2. V lost 6 bases and J lost 7; bases outside the gene matches: 3. This CDR3 region has 11 residues. CDR1 is MNHEY, CDR2 SMNVEV, per germline (reference sequence). CDR3 nucleotide sequence: TGTGCCAGCAGGGGAGGGGTGGAGCAGTACTTC. This codes for CASRGGVEQYF.

The rearrangement joins TRBV5-4 to TRBJ1-2, with D possibly TRBD1 on 5 matching bases. CDR1 is SGHNT and CDR2 is YYREEE in the germline V gene (reference sequence). The CDR3 runs 11 residues. The V end was cut by 4 bases, the J end by 8 bases, with 9 bases between. CDR3 region: CASSGGYGYTF. CDR3 in DNA: TGTGCCAGCAGCGGGGGGTACGGCTACACCTTC.

A note on this clone: The identical CDR3 is also encoded by other nucleotide sequences in the sample. This chain uses TRBV6-5 with TRBJ1-2; 7 positions match TRBD1. The CDR3 is 13 residues long. Looked up from germline, CDR1 is MNHEY and CDR2 is SVGAGI. Trimming cost V 6 bases and J 2 bases; bases outside gene matches: 3. The CDR3 is CASSPGQNYGYTF. The CDR3 DNA reads as TGTGCCAGCAGCCCGGGACAGAACTATGGCTACACCTTC.

The chain links TRBV5-1 to TRBJ2-7; D might be TRBD1 (5 bases). CDR1 SGHRS and CDR2 YFSETQ come from the germline V gene. The CDR3 is 18 residues long. V lost 0 bases to trimming and J lost 2 bases, with 21 bases between them. CDR3 sequence: CASSLAPAVLGVTYEQYF. The DNA for the CDR3 is TGCGCCAGCAGCTTGGCCCCGGCAGTTTTAGGGGTAACCTACGAGCAGTACTTC.

The chain is built from TRBV7-8 and TRBJ1-5; 11 bases fit TRBD1. J gave up 0 bases and V 1 base, and 5 bases lay outside the gene matches. Germline lookup yields CDR1 SGHVS and CDR2 FQNEAQ. CDR3 length: 18 amino acids. The CDR3 bases are TGTGCCAGCAGCTTAGGAGGGACAGGGGGTTATAGCAATCAGCCCCAGCATTTT. This translates into CASSLGGTGGYSNQPQHF.

This clone was seen a single time. The V and J genes are TRBV18 and TRBJ2-7; D call uncertain. Trimming shortened V by 0 bases and J by 5 bases, and 8 bases separated the two germline ends. This CDR3 region has 13 residues. Germline values: CDR1 KGHSH, CDR2 LQKENI. The CDR3 DNA is TGTGCCAGCTCACCACCTTCAGGCCACGAGCAGTACTTC. It specifies CASSPPSGHEQYF.

J is TRBJ1-6 and V is TRBV14, with 7 nucleotides matching TRBD1. Germline values: CDR1 SGHDN, CDR2 FVKESK. The CDR3 runs 13 residues. Unmatched junction bases numbered 4, after V lost 8 bases and J lost 6 bases. In nucleotides, the CDR3 is TGTGCCAGCCAGGGGACAGTTAATTCACCCCTCCACTTT. The encoded protein is CASQGTVNSPLHF.

This chain connects TRBV18 to TRBJ2-1; 9 bases match TRBD1. The CDR3 runs 15 residues. In germline, CDR1 is KGHSH, CDR2 LQKENI. The V segment lost 3 bases and the J segment 10 bases; nucleotides outside the gene matches: 10. The chain's CDR3 is CASSPPGQGSLEQFF. The CDR3 region has the DNA TGTGCCAGCTCACCCCCGGGACAGGGCTCGTTAGAGCAGTTCTTC.

This clone was detected only a few times. J is TRBJ2-7 and V is TRBV12-3 or TRBV12-4, with D possibly TRBD2 on 5 matching bases. This CDR3 is 13 amino acids long. Trimming shortened V by 7 bases and J by 5 bases, and 15 bases separated the two germline ends. CDR3 region: CASTPGVRNEQYF. In DNA form, the CDR3 reads TGTGCCAGCACCCCCGGGGTACGGAACGAGCAGTACTTC.

The chain joins TRBV7-9 to TRBJ1-2, with D perhaps matching TRBD1 (5 bases). Per the germline V gene, CDR1 is SEHNR and CDR2 is FQNEAQ (reference sequence). The CDR3 contains 12 residues. The V end was cut by 1 base, the J end by 7 bases, with 7 bases between. CDR3 sequence (DNA): TGTGCCAGCAGCTTAGGGGGCCGTGGCTACACCTTC. Amino acid sequence: CASSLGGRGYTF.

V is TRBV7-9 and J is TRBJ1-2, with D possibly TRBD1 on 5 matching bases. The germline CDR1 and CDR2 sequences are SEHNR and FQNEAQ (reference sequence). There are 16 residues in the CDR3. The ends were cut back, 5 bases at V and 7 bases at J, with 23 bases in the middle. CDR3 residues: CASSTWRTGFQGGYTF. CDR3 nucleotides: TGTGCCAGCAGCACCTGGAGAACAGGTTTCCAAGGTGGCTACACCTTC. Supplemented by reference TRBV7-9 and TRBJ1-2, the full variable domain reads DTGVSQNPRHKITKRGQNVTFRCDPISEHNRLYWYRQTLGQGPEFLTYFQNEAQLEKSRLLSDRFSAERPKGSFSTLEIQRTEQGDSAMYLCASSTWRTGFQGGYTFGSGTRLTVV.

This clone was counted between two and nine times. The CDR3 DNA sequence: TGTGCCAGCAGCTCTACAGGGGGGGACTATGGCTACACCTTC. Translated, it gives CASSSTGGDYGYTF. V gene TRBV5-6 combines with J gene TRBJ1-2; 8 bases fit TRBD1. V was pared by 3 bases and J by 3 bases, with 4 bases of the junction left unmatched. CDR3 length: 14 amino acids. CDR1 is SGHDT and CDR2 is YYEEEE in the germline V gene.

The chain uses TRBV6-2 or TRBV6-3 and TRBJ2-1; perhaps TRBD1 as D (5 bases). Germline V CDR1 and CDR2: MNHEY, SVGEGT. V lost 4 bases to trimming and J lost 9 bases, with 13 bases between them. This CDR3 has 13 amino acids. DNA of the CDR3: TGTGCCAGCAGTTTGAGGTACAGGCCTGAGCAGTTCTTC. Protein sequence: CASSLRYRPEQFF.

This chain uses TRBV3-1 (or the pseudogene TRBV3-2) with TRBJ1-3, with 9 bases identical to TRBD1. There are 14 residues in the CDR3. CDR1 LGHDT and CDR2 YNNKEL come from the germline V gene (reference sequence). V was pared by 4 bases and J by 4 bases, with 2 bases of the junction left unmatched. CDR3 protein: CASSPGTGGNTIYF. The DNA of the CDR3 is TGTGCCAGCAGCCCCGGGACAGGGGGAAACACCATATATTTT.

The chain carries TRBV19 and TRBJ2-7, with D perhaps matching TRBD1 (6 bases). Per the germline V gene, CDR1 is LNHDA and CDR2 is SQIVND (reference sequence). V was cut by 5 bases and J by 7 bases, with 18 bases left in between. This CDR3 region has 14 residues. Here the CDR3 DNA reads TGTGCCAGTAGTCAACAGGGCGCCCTGGGAGAGCAGTACTTC. It codes for CASSQQGALGEQYF.

Regarding this clone: The junction differs from germline at one of its ends, possibly a read error. In DNA, the CDR3 is TGTGCCACCCTCCCACTTCTAGCGGACAACCCGCACTTC. Translating it yields CATLPLLADNPHF. The V and J genes are TRBV10-3 and TRBJ2-7; 7 bases match TRBD2. CDR1 and CDR2 (germline): ENHRY, SYGVKD. The CDR3 covers 13 residues.

V usage is TRBV10-1 and J usage is TRBJ2-7; tentatively, D is TRBD2 (6 bases). Per the germline V gene, CDR1 is WNHNN and CDR2 is SYGVQD (reference sequence). The CDR3 runs to 13 residues. With 6 bases removed from V and 2 bases from J, the gap between germline ends came to 11 bases. CDR3 sequence reads: CASSPGLTYEQYF. The CDR3 DNA is TGCGCCAGCAGCCCGGGACTGACCTACGAGCAGTACTTC.

This clone occurred once. The chain links TRBV24-1 to TRBJ1-3, with D maybe TRBD1 (5 bases). The CDR3 loop spans 14 amino acids. Trimming cost V 6 bases and J 2 bases, with 10 bases left between them. Germline-derived CDR1 and CDR2 are KGHDR and SFDVKD. DNA of the CDR3: TGTGCCACCAGTACAGGACCTCCTGGAAACACCATATATTTT. Its translation is CATSTGPPGNTIYF.

The rearrangement uses TRBV6-5 and TRBJ2-7; 10 positions match TRBD2. The junction had 7 bases not matched to a gene; V was cut back by 11 bases and J by 3 bases. This CDR3 contains 13 residues. The germline V gene has CDR1 MNHEY and CDR2 SVGAGI. This chain's CDR3 is CAGALAGDYEQYF. The DNA of the CDR3 is TGTGCCGGAGCGCTAGCGGGGGACTACGAGCAGTACTTC.

The rearrangement links TRBV12-5 to TRBJ2-7; D not resolved. Germline V gives CDR1 LGHNT, CDR2 FRNRAP. The CDR3 extends over 13 amino acids. V lost 7 bases and J 1 base, leaving 11 bases between the germline ends. CDR3 sequence: CASEFERSYEQYF. The CDR3 DNA sequence: TGTGCTAGTGAGTTTGAGCGTTCCTACGAGCAGTACTTC.